This T cell receptor beta chain was identified during a study of monozygotic twins with inflammatory bowel disease. Germline V gene data show CDR1 as ENHRY and CDR2 as SYGVKD. This CDR3 is 17 amino acids long. Every TCR library drew on 3500 ng of total RNA. From its re-call of the 5' RACE reads, TCRdb lists each CDR3 protein once, without DNA. The sample holds nearly 450,000 distinct CDR3 sequences. As concerns this clonotype: Its target is unknown.

General study points: No repertoire similarity difference was seen between concordant and discordant twins; power was possibly limited.

This receptor was taken from a human donor with ulcerative colitis or Crohn's disease, or a healthy co-twin of an affected twin (not recorded which). Sequencing was performed on blood. The chain couples TRBV10-3 to TRBJ2-2; checking the TCRdb D call of TRBD1 is not possible without DNA. The CDR3 here is CTISGARDRGRAGELFF.